Listed below are T cell receptor beta chains from one sample, sequenced in a study of T cells after posttransplantation cyclophosphamide. Here immunoSEQ multiplex PCR was the method, and the copy in TCRdb shows in-frame clones only, minus some. The sample has approximately 39,000 clones, none seen only once. Sequenced input: PBMCs. The source of these receptors is a man aged 45-65 years in good health, CMV-negative, and a related stem cell transplant donor. Each CDR3 is given with its conserved first and last residue. The D gene is left open where the match is weak. Rows give clone size only sometimes, using once, few, many, or a class for an expanded clone.

j_call,v_call,clone_size,d_call,cdr3_aa,cdr3_nt
TRBJ2-1,TRBV7-9,few,TRBD2,CASSLTSGGGSSYNEQFF,TGTGCCAGCAGTCTGACTAGCGGGGGGGGAAGCTCCTACAATGAGCAGTTCTTC
TRBJ1-4,TRBV5-1,many,.,CASSLGQGLIHAANEKLFF,TGCGCCAGCAGCTTGGGGCAGGGATTGATACATGCGGCTAATGAAAAACTGTTTTTT
TRBJ1-5,TRBV5-8,many,TRBD1,CASRPSGGGQPQHF,TGTGCCAGCAGACCTTCAGGGGGCGGTCAGCCCCAGCATTTT
TRBJ2-5,TRBV5-4,many,.,CASSLGGTAKETQYF,TGTGCCAGCAGCCTAGGCGGGACAGCTAAAGAGACCCAGTACTTC
TRBJ2-7,TRBV7-9,.,.,CASTSSSNPYEQYF,TGTGCCAGCACCTCAAGTTCCAACCCCTACGAGCAGTACTTC
TRBJ2-4,TRBV19,many,TRBD1,CATGTGGYYIQYF,TGTGCCACTGGGACAGGGGGCTATTACATTCAGTACTTC
TRBJ1-1,TRBV9,many,TRBD1,CASSVGQDTEAFF,TGTGCCAGCAGCGTGGGACAGGACACTGAAGCTTTCTTT
TRBJ1-6,TRBV23-1,.,.,CASSQLALTFSPLHF,TGCGCCAGCAGTCAATTAGCCCTGACGTTCTCACCCCTCCACTTT
TRBJ2-1,TRBV9,many,.,CASSARVVHNEQFF,TGTGCCAGCAGCGCCAGGGTTGTCCACAATGAGCAGTTCTTC
TRBJ2-3,TRBV5-1,many,TRBD2,CASSPNGLAGTDTQYF,TGCGCCAGCAGCCCAAACGGACTAGCAGGCACAGATACGCAGTATTTT
TRBJ2-7,TRBV6-5,many,.,CASSYSSGYSYEQYF,TGTGCCAGCAGTTACTCGAGCGGGTACTCCTACGAGCAGTACTTC
TRBJ2-2,TRBV5-1,many,.,CASSFPIDTESTGELFF,TGCGCCAGCAGCTTTCCGATAGACACCGAAAGCACCGGGGAGCTGTTTTTT
TRBJ1-1,TRBV30,many,TRBD1,CAWEGQSNTEAFF,TGTGCCTGGGAGGGACAGTCGAATACTGAAGCTTTCTTT
TRBJ2-3,TRBV11-1,many,TRBD2,CASSLSTSKDTQYF,TGTGCCAGCAGCTTATCGACTAGCAAGGATACGCAGTATTTT
TRBJ2-1,TRBV10-3,many,TRBD2,CATGLAGPLSYNEQFF,TGTGCCACGGGACTAGCGGGGCCCCTCTCCTACAATGAGCAGTTCTTC
TRBJ2-5,TRBV9,many,.,CASSAFGYQETQYF,TGTGCCAGCAGTGCGTTCGGGTACCAAGAGACCCAGTACTTC
TRBJ2-3,TRBV29-1,many,TRBD1,CSVESGTGGLNTQYF,TGCAGCGTTGAAAGCGGGACAGGGGGTCTGAATACGCAGTATTTT
TRBJ2-1,TRBV6-1,many,.,CASTHNEQFF,TGTGCCAGCACTCACAATGAGCAGTTCTTC
TRBJ1-1,TRBV6-4,many,TRBD1,CASSADRAGTEAFF,TGTGCCAGCAGTGCGGACAGGGCCGGCACTGAAGCTTTCTTT
TRBJ1-1,TRBV10-3,many,.,CAILQGLGNTEAFF,TGTGCCATACTACAGGGTCTAGGCAACACTGAAGCTTTCTTT
TRBJ1-1,TRBV7-2,many,.,CASSFMGGNTEAFF,TGTGCCAGCAGCTTTATGGGGGGGAACACTGAAGCTTTCTTT
TRBJ1-5,TRBV27,many,.,CASSPSSGDSNQPQHF,TGTGCCAGCAGTCCCAGTTCAGGGGACAGCAATCAGCCCCAGCATTTT
TRBJ2-2,TRBV10-3,many,.,CAISEGRGYDTGELFF,TGTGCCATCAGTGAGGGTCGAGGGTACGACACCGGGGAGCTGTTTTTT
TRBJ1-1,TRBV7-2,many,.,CASSPLEGNEAFF,TGTGCCAGCAGCCCGTTGGAGGGGAACGAAGCTTTCTTT
TRBJ2-2,TRBV7-9,many,TRBD1,CASSLKGTGETGELFF,TGTGCCAGCAGCTTAAAGGGGACAGGGGAGACCGGGGAGCTGTTTTTT
TRBJ1-1,TRBV7-2,many,.,CASSPSRGSAEAFF,TGTGCCAGCAGCCCCTCCCGAGGGTCGGCTGAAGCTTTCTTT
TRBJ1-2,TRBV18,few,.,CASSPRSEGDYGYTF,TGTGCCAGCTCACCGCGGTCAGAGGGAGACTATGGCTACACCTTC
TRBJ1-5,TRBV18,many,.,CASSPGRSNQPQHF,TGTGCCAGCTCACCGGGCAGGTCCAATCAGCCCCAGCATTTT
TRBJ2-1,TRBV11-2,many,TRBD2,CASSPRLAGETINEQFF,TGTGCCAGCAGCCCTCGACTAGCGGGAGAAACTATTAATGAGCAGTTCTTC
TRBJ2-1,TRBV5-1,many,TRBD2,CASSLASGNEQFF,TGCGCCAGCAGCTTGGCTAGCGGCAATGAGCAGTTCTTC
TRBJ2-1,TRBV19,many,TRBD1,CASSIDGTGVNEQFF,TGTGCCAGTAGTATAGATGGGACAGGGGTAAATGAGCAGTTCTTC
TRBJ1-1,TRBV5-4,many,.,CASSQTGRNTEAFF,TGTGCCAGCAGCCAAACAGGGAGGAACACTGAAGCTTTCTTT
TRBJ2-7,TRBV5-6,many,.,CASSPRLREHEQYF,TGTGCCAGCAGCCCTCGGTTGCGAGAGCACGAGCAGTACTTC
TRBJ2-5,TRBV7-3,few,.,CASSLTGVQETQYF,TGTGCCAGCAGCTTGACGGGTGTCCAAGAGACCCAGTACTTC
TRBJ2-6,TRBV7-3,many,.,CASSLGGVAGVLTF,TGTGCCAGCAGCTTAGGAGGGGTGGCAGGCGTCCTGACTTTC
TRBJ2-7,TRBV5-6,many,.,CASRNSQGPYEQYF,TGTGCCAGCAGGAATTCGCAGGGCCCCTACGAGCAGTACTTC
TRBJ1-4,TRBV7-9,many,.,CASSPDRANEKLFF,TGTGCCAGCAGCCCGGACAGAGCTAATGAAAAACTGTTTTTT
TRBJ1-4,TRBV4-3,many,.,CASSQEGQPGYNEKLFF,TGCGCCAGCAGCCAAGAGGGACAACCGGGATATAATGAAAAACTGTTTTTT
TRBJ2-3,TRBV6-6,many,TRBD1,CASSGTGGTIDTQYF,TGTGCCAGCAGTGGGACAGGGGGAACGATAGATACGCAGTATTTT
TRBJ2-1,TRBV7-2,many,TRBD2,CASSSADVLAISYNEQFF,TGTGCCAGCAGCTCCGCGGACGTACTAGCGATTTCCTACAATGAGCAGTTCTTC
TRBJ2-7,TRBV6-5,few,.,CASAGAYEQYF,TGTGCCAGCGCCGGGGCCTACGAGCAGTACTTC
TRBJ2-5,TRBV7-7,many,.,CASSLREQETQYF,TGTGCTAGCAGCTTACGGGAGCAAGAGACCCAGTACTTC
TRBJ2-2,TRBV5-8,many,.,CASSPFGGGGVTGELFF,TGTGCCAGCAGCCCCTTCGGTGGGGGCGGAGTCACCGGGGAGCTGTTTTTT
TRBJ1-6,TRBV6-6,many,TRBD1,CASSYDRVGSPLHF,TGTGCCAGCAGTTACGACAGGGTGGGATCACCCCTCCACTTT
TRBJ2-1,TRBV5-1,.,.,CASSSPPTRAQFF,TGCGCCAGCAGCTCTCCCCCGACCAGGGCGCAGTTCTTC
TRBJ1-6,TRBV7-2,few,.,CASSSGHYNSPLHF,TGTGCCAGCAGCTCGGGACATTATAATTCACCCCTCCACTTT
TRBJ2-5,TRBV4-1,many,TRBD1,CASSQQGQGMETQYF,TGCGCCAGCAGCCAGCAGGGACAGGGAATGGAGACCCAGTACTTC
TRBJ2-1,TRBV2,many,.,CASRDRLNEQFF,TGTGCCAGCCGGGATAGGCTCAATGAGCAGTTCTTC